The T cell receptor (beta chain) under discussion was sequenced for a study of cytomegalovirus exposure and HLA in healthy donors. Germline V gene sequence: CDR1 SGDLS, CDR2 YYNGEE. This CDR3 has 15 residues. The ends were cut back, 1 base at V and 4 bases at J, with 12 bases in the middle. Findings of the study overall: Sequencing depth across donors, presence/absence analyses assumed, was roughly uniform. High sensitivity and specificity were reportedly achieved when the classifier diagnosed cytomegalovirus status. Clonal expansion was found to be greater in HLA-associated TCR beta chains than in equally common others in a later analysis.

To note about this clone: Its specificity is unknown.

PCR amplification relied on 60 Vbeta primers (plus 13 Jbeta primers). Method: immunoSEQ multiplex PCR; TCRdb's copy keeps in-frame clones and lacks some. The sample lists 80,000 to 90,000 clones; 65% to 85% were seen once. Sequencing input: PBMCs. The chain carries TRBV9 and TRBJ1-5; the D is unclear. This receptor was identified in a man aged 25 to 45 in good health and CMV-seronegative. The CDR3 nucleotides are TGTGCCAGCAGCGTAAGTAGTGATCGGAATCAGCCCCAGCATTTT. As protein: CASSVSSDRNQPQHF.